Following are 27 T cell receptor beta chains from one sample sequenced in a study of response to subunit inactivated influenza vaccine. TCRdb passed the RT-PCR reads through MiXCR, listing each CDR3 protein once. The sample consists of about 500,000 distinct CDR3 sequences, more than 15% of them appearing once. The sample here was CD4+ T cells sorted from PBMCs, taken about 23 months after vaccination. The receptors shown here come from a man aged 50 to 69 who received an inactivated influenza vaccine.

This clonotype occurred a few times. This chain uses TRBV20-1 with TRBJ1-5, with D hard to call. This CDR3 comprises 14 residues. Germline V gene data show CDR1 as DFQATT and CDR2 as SNEGSKA (reference sequence). Deletions cut 1 base from V and 1 base from J, with 8 bases between. The CDR3 sequence: CSARGSRSNQPQHF. CDR3 bases: TGCAGTGCTAGAGGAAGCAGGAGCAATCAGCCCCAGCATTTT.

In this sample, this clonotype turned up a few times. The chain recombines TRBV24-1 with TRBJ2-5, with 8 nucleotides matching TRBD2. Germline CDR1 KGHDR, CDR2 SFDVKD. This CDR3 is built from 16 residues. V shed 1 base, J shed 1 base, and the junction held 4 bases outside the gene matches. The CDR3 coding sequence is TGTGCCACCAGTGATTTTTCAACTAGCGGCCAAGAGACCCAGTACTTC. It codes for CATSDFSTSGQETQYF.

The chain couples TRBV4-1 to TRBJ2-3; D call uncertain. The CDR3 is 16 amino acids. The V and J ends lost 4 bases and 8 bases respectively, with 22 bases between them. CDR1 is MGHRA and CDR2 is YSYEKL in the germline V gene. CDR3 region: CASSLQAENVWGTQYF. DNA of the CDR3: TGCGCCAGCAGCCTCCAGGCAGAGAATGTGTGGGGTACGCAGTATTTT.

The J gene is TRBJ2-5, the V gene TRBV11-2; possibly TRBD1 for D (6 bases). The CDR3 consists of 14 residues. CDR1 is SGHAT and CDR2 is FQNNGV in the germline V gene. Trimming removed 5 bases from V and 0 bases from J, with 10 bases in between. The CDR3 nucleotides read TGTGCCAGCAGCCGGACAGCAAACCAAGAGACCCAGTACTTC. This codes for CASSRTANQETQYF.

This clonotype was found many times. V and J are TRBV10-3 and TRBJ1-6; D gene ambiguous. Between the trimmed V and J ends, which lost 7 bases and 7 bases, there was a span of 14 bases. The germline gives CDR1 ENHRY, CDR2 SYGVKD. CDR3 length equals 14 residues. CDR3 nucleotide sequence: TGTGCCATCACTCATGGAGCATCCAATTCACCCCTCCACTTT. Translating gives CAITHGASNSPLHF.

V and J are TRBV20-1 and TRBJ2-7; 7 nucleotides agree with TRBD1. From germline, CDR1 is DFQATT and CDR2 SNEGSKA (reference sequence). The CDR3 extends over 12 amino acids. Trimming took 6 bases from V and 5 from J; bases not matched to a gene: 7. The CDR3 DNA reads as TGCAGTGCAAAAGACAGGGATCACGAGCAGTACTTC. Protein product: CSAKDRDHEQYF.

V usage is TRBV29-1 and J usage is TRBJ2-4, with TRBD1 matching 9 bases. Germline-derived CDR1 and CDR2 are SQVTM and ANQGSEA. This CDR3 region has 17 residues. V lost 7 bases and J lost 8; bases outside the gene matches: 21. The DNA for the CDR3 is TGCAGCGCCCAGACGAGGGGACAGGGCCAGGCGATATACATTCAGTACTTC. Its protein is CSAQTRGQGQAIYIQYF. Looking up the rest from reference TRBV29-1 and TRBJ2-4 gives the full variable domain: SAVISQKPSRDICQRGTSLTIQCQVDSQVTMMFWYRQQPGQSLTLIATANQGSEATYESGFVIDKFPISRPNLTFSTLTVSNMSPEDSSIYLCSAQTRGQGQAIYIQYFGAGTRLSVL.

The V and J genes are TRBV7-9 and TRBJ2-5; TRBD1 aligns across 8 bases. This CDR3 contains 14 residues. Germline V gene data show CDR1 as SEHNR and CDR2 as FQNEAQ (reference sequence). Trimming removed 5 bases from V and 3 bases from J; junction bases left unmatched: 5. DNA for the CDR3: TGTGCCAGCAGCACACAGGGGGTAAAAGAGACCCAGTACTTC. Protein product: CASSTQGVKETQYF. The full variable domain, in which reference TRBV7-9 and TRBJ2-5 provide the parts outside the CDR3, is DTGVSQNPRHKITKRGQNVTFRCDPISEHNRLYWYRQTLGQGPEFLTYFQNEAQLEKSRLLSDRFSAERPKGSFSTLEIQRTEQGDSAMYLCASSTQGVKETQYFGPGTRLLVL.

This clonotype was observed a few times. The rearrangement joins TRBV5-1 to TRBJ1-1; D is ambiguous. V gave up 0 bases and J gave up 1 base, with 13 bases separating them. Germline V gives CDR1 SGHRS, CDR2 YFSETQ. This CDR3 has 16 residues. The CDR3: CASSLGNGRPNTEAFF. CDR3 coding DNA: TGCGCCAGCAGCTTGGGAAATGGGCGGCCGAACACTGAAGCTTTCTTT.

The V call is TRBV7-2, the J call TRBJ2-1; 7 bases agree with TRBD1. V lost 7 bases and J lost 2; bases outside the gene matches: 2. The CDR3 contains 13 residues. Per the germline V gene, CDR1 is SGHTA and CDR2 is FQGNSA. In nucleotides, the CDR3 is TGTGCCAGCACCGGGACAGCCTACAATGAGCAGTTCTTC. Translation gives CASTGTAYNEQFF.

The sample holds many counts of this clonotype. The V call is TRBV3-1, the J call TRBJ2-5, with TRBD2 matching over 7 bases. Trimming cost V 5 bases and J 5 bases; bases outside gene matches: 11. Germline assignment: CDR1 LGHDT and CDR2 YNNKEL (reference sequence). CDR3 size: 15 residues. The CDR3 DNA follows: TGTGCCAGCAGCGGGCCTCTGCGGGGAGGGGAGACCCAGTACTTC. Translation: CASSGPLRGGETQYF.

This clonotype came up a few times. This chain links TRBV12-3 or TRBV12-4 with TRBJ2-7; TRBD1 aligns across 7 bases. Trimming removed 5 bases from V and 3 bases from J; junction bases left unmatched: 4. There are 13 residues in the CDR3. CDR3: CASSPTGRYEQYF. The CDR3 DNA sequence: TGTGCCAGCAGTCCGACAGGGCGCTACGAGCAGTACTTC.

There are a few counts of this clonotype. V gene TRBV10-3 combines with J gene TRBJ2-6; D not resolved. Per the germline V gene, CDR1 is ENHRY and CDR2 is SYGVKD. The CDR3 contains 15 residues. V was pared by 3 bases and J by 0 bases, with 6 bases between. The CDR3 nucleotides are TGTGCCATCAGTGATATCGCCTCTGGGGCCAACGTCCTGACTTTC. It is translated as CAISDIASGANVLTF.

This clonotype was observed once. The chain joins TRBV20-1 to TRBJ1-2, with 10 bases identical to TRBD1. With 5 bases clipped from V and 7 bases from J, the junction kept 10 bases outside the gene matches. This CDR3 contains 14 residues. Germline CDR1 is DFQATT and CDR2 is SNEGSKA (reference sequence). CDR3: CSAYTTGGVFGYTF. Written as DNA, the CDR3 is TGCAGTGCTTACACGACAGGGGGCGTTTTTGGCTACACCTTC.

Only a few counts were recorded for this clonotype. The chain uses TRBV27 and TRBJ2-3, with D unresolved. V was cut by 2 bases and J by 2 bases, with 11 bases left in between. This CDR3 has 15 amino acids. From germline, CDR1 is MNHEY and CDR2 SMNVEV (reference sequence). The CDR3 nucleotides are TGTGCCAGCAGTTTAGGCCTCACCTTCACAGATACGCAGTATTTT. Translated, it gives CASSLGLTFTDTQYF.

V usage is TRBV5-5 and J usage is TRBJ2-2; no clear D. This CDR3 comprises 10 residues. V gave up 10 bases and J gave up 5 bases, with 6 bases separating them. Germline CDR1 reads SGHKS; CDR2 reads YYEKEE (reference sequence). As DNA, the CDR3 is TGTGCCGGAAAAACCGGGGAGCTGTTTTTT. The encoded protein is CAGKTGELFF.

A few counts support this clonotype. The V call is TRBV20-1, the J call TRBJ2-7; 7 bases line up with TRBD2. The ends lost 0 bases at V and 3 bases at J; junction bases unmatched: 11. Germline-derived CDR1 and CDR2 are DFQATT and SNEGSKA (reference sequence). The CDR3 covers 16 residues. The DNA for the CDR3 is TGCAGTGCTAGAGATTCACGGACTAGTAAAAGCTACGAGCAGTACTTC. This gives the protein CSARDSRTSKSYEQYF.

This clonotype showed up many times. CDR3 residues: CASRMGQATYGYTF. CDR3 coding DNA: TGTGCCAGCAGGATGGGACAGGCGACCTATGGCTACACCTTC. The chain is built from TRBV2 and TRBJ1-2, with TRBD1 matching 8 bases. The CDR3 is made up of 14 amino acids. The junction had 7 bases not matched to a gene; V was cut back by 6 bases and J by 4 bases. Per the germline V gene, CDR1 is SNHLY and CDR2 is FYNNEI.

The chain employs TRBV4-1 and TRBJ2-3; possibly TRBD2 for D (6 bases). With 3 bases removed from V and 3 bases from J, the gap between germline ends came to 16 bases. CDR1 and CDR2 (germline): MGHRA, YSYEKL. The CDR3 runs to 16 residues. The CDR3 DNA reads TGCGCCAGCAGCCACGCTGGCGGGGTAACGACAGATACGCAGTATTTT. This sequence encodes CASSHAGGVTTDTQYF.

This clonotype was seen many times. The CDR3 DNA reads TGCGCCAGCAGCCAGGGACTAGCGGTCCACGCGAACACCGGGGAGCTGTTTTTT. Translated: CASSQGLAVHANTGELFF. This chain joins TRBV4-1 and TRBJ2-2, with 11 bases aligning to TRBD2. The CDR3 loop spans 18 amino acids. Germline CDR1 is MGHRA and CDR2 is YSYEKL. V lost 3 bases and J lost 0; bases outside the gene matches: 6.

CDR3 nucleotides: TGTGCCAGCAGTTTCCCCAACAGGGATTCTGAAGCTTTCTTT. As protein: CASSFPNRDSEAFF. The rearrangement uses TRBV12-3 or TRBV12-4 and TRBJ1-1; D is perhaps TRBD1 (6 bases). This CDR3 is built from 14 residues. V was clipped by 3 bases and J by 6 bases, with 14 bases between them.

This sequence joins TRBV2 and TRBJ2-2, with 8 nucleotides matching TRBD2. This CDR3 comprises 14 residues. Germline CDR1 and CDR2: SNHLY and FYNNEI. V was pared by 6 bases and J by 7 bases, with 7 bases of the junction left unmatched. The CDR3, as DNA: TGTGCCAGCAGCGGGACTAGGAGGGGCGGGGAGCTGTTTTTT. It is translated as CASSGTRRGGELFF.

This clonotype showed up many times. This chain uses TRBV5-1 with TRBJ2-7; weak D call: TRBD2 (6 bases). CDR1 is SGHRS and CDR2 is YFSETQ in the germline V gene. The CDR3 extends over 12 amino acids. Trimming removed 5 bases at V and 0 bases at J, with 6 bases between. CDR3 loop: CASRRDSYEQYF. The CDR3 DNA reads as TGCGCCAGCAGGCGGGACTCCTACGAGCAGTACTTC.

This clonotype has a handful of counts. The rearrangement uses TRBV6-2 or TRBV6-3 and TRBJ2-3, with D unresolved. The germline V gene encodes CDR1 MNHEY and CDR2 SVGEGT. V was clipped by 1 base and J by 5 bases, with 4 bases between them. CDR3 length equals 12 residues. The chain's CDR3 is CASSYFGDTQYF. Here the CDR3 DNA reads TGTGCCAGCAGTTACTTCGGAGATACGCAGTATTTT.

This clonotype has more than one count but fewer than ten. The CDR3 sequence: CASSSQSGPSYEQYF. The CDR3 DNA follows: TGTGCCAGCAGCTCTCAATCCGGGCCGTCGTACGAGCAGTACTTC. The chain couples TRBV7-2 to TRBJ2-7; D is uncertain. Deletions cut 4 bases from V and 4 bases from J, with 17 bases between. Germline CDR1 reads SGHTA; CDR2 reads FQGNSA. The CDR3 spans 15 residues.

The CDR3 DNA sequence: TGTGCCTGGAGCGAACGTATCTCTGGAAACACCATATATTTT. This sequence encodes CAWSERISGNTIYF. The chain employs TRBV30 and TRBJ1-3, with D unresolved. The CDR3 is 14 residues long. Germline CDR1 is GTSNPN and CDR2 is SVGIG (reference sequence). The ends were cut back, 3 bases at V and 0 bases at J, with 9 bases in the middle.

The chain recombines TRBV20-1 with TRBJ1-5; no firm D call. Germline loops: CDR1 DFQATT, CDR2 SNEGSKA (reference sequence). The CDR3 sequence is 13 residues long. Deletions cut 6 bases from V and 6 bases from J, with 15 bases between. The CDR3 spells CSASDGSAQPQHF. CDR3 in DNA: TGCAGTGCCAGCGACGGCTCGGCTCAGCCCCAGCATTTT.